This record covers a single TCR beta chain. Its specificity is unknown. These data are taken from a study of radiation and T cells in renal cell carcinoma. As to time point: blood 4 weeks post-SBRT, at nephrectomy. Treatment defined: 15 Gy SBRT to primary tumor, nephrectomy 4 weeks later. Nephrectomy followed 15 Gy stereotactic body radiation by 4 weeks. The tumor was a clear cell renal cell carcinoma. Study-level findings and limits: Without pretreatment biopsies, baseline tumor clonotype presence was undetermined. Top tumor clonotypes rose in blood 2 weeks post-radiation, then contracted.

CDR3 length equals 14 residues. V lost 8 bases to trimming and J lost 0 bases, with 11 bases between them. Per germline, CDR1 SNHLY and CDR2 FYNNEI. The assay was immunoSEQ multiplex PCR, and TCRdb's table has in-frame clones only and misses some. The sample has some 150,000 clones, less than 90% seen once. This receptor was taken from a woman aged 45-60 years with renal cell carcinoma. This material consisted of blood, taken from a patient whose treatment included radiotherapy and nephrectomy. This rearrangement joins TRBV2 to TRBJ1-3, with D possibly being TRBD1 (5 bases). CDR3 DNA sequence: TGTGCCAGCCCTGCGGGGGGCTCTGGAAACACCATATATTTT. Translation gives CASPAGGSGNTIYF. The entire variable domain, with the rest obtained from reference TRBV2 and TRBJ1-3, is as follows: EPEVTQTPSHQVTQMGQEVILRCVPISNHLYFYWYRQILGQKVEFLVSFYNNEISEKSEIFDDQFSVERPDGSNFTLKIRSTKLEDSAMYFCASPAGGSGNTIYFGEGSWLTVV.